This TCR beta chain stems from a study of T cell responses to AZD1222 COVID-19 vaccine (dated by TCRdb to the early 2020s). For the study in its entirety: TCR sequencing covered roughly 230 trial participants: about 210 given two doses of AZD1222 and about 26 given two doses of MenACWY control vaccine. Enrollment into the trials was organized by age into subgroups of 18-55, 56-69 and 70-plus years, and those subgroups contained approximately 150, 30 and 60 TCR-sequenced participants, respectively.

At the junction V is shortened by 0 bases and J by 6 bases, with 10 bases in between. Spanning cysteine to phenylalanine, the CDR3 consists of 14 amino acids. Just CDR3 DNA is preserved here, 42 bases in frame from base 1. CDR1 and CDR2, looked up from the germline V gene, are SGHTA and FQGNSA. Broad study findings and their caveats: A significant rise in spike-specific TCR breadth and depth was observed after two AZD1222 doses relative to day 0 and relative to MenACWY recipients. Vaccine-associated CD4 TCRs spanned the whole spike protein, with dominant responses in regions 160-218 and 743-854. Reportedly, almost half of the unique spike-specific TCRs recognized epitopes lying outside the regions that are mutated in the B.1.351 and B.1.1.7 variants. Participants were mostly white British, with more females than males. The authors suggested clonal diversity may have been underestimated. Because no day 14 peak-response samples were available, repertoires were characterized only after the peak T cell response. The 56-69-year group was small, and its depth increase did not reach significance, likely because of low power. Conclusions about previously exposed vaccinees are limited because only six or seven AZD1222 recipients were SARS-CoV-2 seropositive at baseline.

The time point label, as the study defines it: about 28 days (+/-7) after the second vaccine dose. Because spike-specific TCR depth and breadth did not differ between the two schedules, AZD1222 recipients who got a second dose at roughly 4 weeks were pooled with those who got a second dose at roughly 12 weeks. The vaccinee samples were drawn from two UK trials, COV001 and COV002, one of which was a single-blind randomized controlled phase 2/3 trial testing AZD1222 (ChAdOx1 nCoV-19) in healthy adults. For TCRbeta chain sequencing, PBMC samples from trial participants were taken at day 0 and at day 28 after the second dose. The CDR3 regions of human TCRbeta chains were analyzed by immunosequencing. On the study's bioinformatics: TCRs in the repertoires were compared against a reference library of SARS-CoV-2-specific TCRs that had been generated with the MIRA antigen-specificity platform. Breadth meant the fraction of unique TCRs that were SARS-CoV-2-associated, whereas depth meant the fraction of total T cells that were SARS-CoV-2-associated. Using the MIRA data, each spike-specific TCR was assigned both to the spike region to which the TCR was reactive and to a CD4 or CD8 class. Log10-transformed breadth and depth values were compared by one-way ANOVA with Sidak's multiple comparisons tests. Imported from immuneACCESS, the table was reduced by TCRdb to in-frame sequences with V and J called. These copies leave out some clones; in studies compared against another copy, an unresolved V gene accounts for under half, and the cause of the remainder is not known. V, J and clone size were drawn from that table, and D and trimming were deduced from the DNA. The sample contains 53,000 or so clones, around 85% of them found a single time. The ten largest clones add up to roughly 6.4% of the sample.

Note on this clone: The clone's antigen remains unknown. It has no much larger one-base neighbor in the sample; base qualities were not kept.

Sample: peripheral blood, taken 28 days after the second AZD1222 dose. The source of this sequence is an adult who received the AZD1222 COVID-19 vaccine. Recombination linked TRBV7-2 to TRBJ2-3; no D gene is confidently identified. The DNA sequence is TGTGCCAGCAGCTTAGCCGGGCGCGGTGATACGCAGTATTTT. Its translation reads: CASSLAGRGDTQYF.